These 11 T cell receptor beta chains came from one sample sequenced in a study of naive and memory T cell subsets. Points from the study as a whole: A few larger clonotypes appeared in naive repertoires, especially CD8, possibly memory cells re-expressing CD45RA.

Two oligonucleotides, mixed equimolar, formed the beta constant-region primer covering TRBC1 and TRBC2. The ligated cDNA underwent four PCR rounds using SP2 and nested alpha and beta constant-region primers. TCRdb passed the UMI-ligation and nested PCR reads through MiXCR, listing each CDR3 protein once. The top ten clones hold 0.6% to 0.8% of a sample with roughly 150,000 distinct CDR3 sequences, approximately 20% of them seen once. These receptors have no known antigen. The specimen was naive CD8+ T cells from blood. The receptors originated from a human donor in good health.

The chain uses TRBV24-1 and TRBJ2-7, with 9 bases that match TRBD2. CDR3 length: 14 amino acids. Germline trimming cut 4 bases from V and 1 base from J; bases unmatched to any gene: 1. CDR1 and CDR2 from the germline V gene are KGHDR and SFDVKD. The CDR3 is CATSEAGGSYEQYF. CDR3 in DNA: TGTGCCACCAGTGAGGCGGGGGGGTCCTACGAGCAGTACTTC.

This clonotype was seen only a few times. This chain uses TRBV5-1 with TRBJ2-3; a possible D gene is TRBD2 (6 bases). The CDR3 covers 14 residues. With 2 bases removed from V and 4 bases from J, the gap between germline ends came to 11 bases. Germline lookup yields CDR1 SGHRS and CDR2 YFSETQ. Here the CDR3 DNA reads TGCGCCAGCAGCTTTGCGGGAATATCAGATACGCAGTATTTT. This gives the protein CASSFAGISDTQYF. Using reference TRBV5-1 and TRBJ2-3 for the parts outside the CDR3, the full variable domain is KAGVTQTPRYLIKTRGQQVTLSCSPISGHRSVSWYQQTPGQGLQFLFEYFSETQRNKGNFPGRFSGRQFSNSRSEMNVSTLELGDSALYLCASSFAGISDTQYFGPGTRLTVL.

This rearrangement joins TRBV29-1 to TRBJ2-5, with a tentative D call TRBD2 (6 bases). Germline V gene lookup returns CDR1 SQVTM and CDR2 ANQGSEA. The CDR3 is 14 amino acids. Trimming took 0 bases from V and 2 from J, leaving 10 bases between them. The DNA of the CDR3 is TGCAGCGTTGAAGACCATAGCGGTCAAGAGACCCAGTACTTC. It translates to CSVEDHSGQETQYF. Filled out from reference TRBV29-1 and TRBJ2-5, the complete variable domain reads SAVISQKPSRDICQRGTSLTIQCQVDSQVTMMFWYRQQPGQSLTLIATANQGSEATYESGFVIDKFPISRPNLTFSTLTVSNMSPEDSSIYLCSVEDHSGQETQYFGPGTRLLVL.

The rearrangement links TRBV5-1 to TRBJ2-3; D perhaps matches TRBD1 (6 bases). Germline V gene sequence: CDR1 SGHRS, CDR2 YFSETQ. The length of the CDR3 is 14 residues. Trimming took off 3 bases at V and 6 bases at J, with 14 bases between the two ends. CDR3 sequence (DNA): TGCGCCAGCAGCTCTTGGGACAATGGGGATACGCAGTATTTT. Translated: CASSSWDNGDTQYF.

The V call is TRBV5-1, the J call TRBJ2-7; 12 bases line up with TRBD1. The CDR3 sequence is 16 residues long. The V gene end was trimmed by 7 bases and the J gene end by 5 bases; junction bases not matched to a gene: 13. CDR1 and CDR2 from the germline V gene are SGHRS and YFSETQ. The CDR3 bases are TGCGCCAGCGCCTTACGCGGGACAGGGGGCCTCCACGAGCAGTACTTC. Its translation is CASALRGTGGLHEQYF.

This chain links TRBV5-4 with TRBJ1-1; D is undetermined. Germline lookup yields CDR1 SGHNT and CDR2 YYREEE (reference sequence). This CDR3 comprises 13 residues. The V end lost 4 bases, the J end lost 8 bases, and 15 bases lay between the germline ends. In nucleotides, the CDR3 is TGTGCCAGCAGCGGTCTGGAGACACCCGAAGCTTTCTTT. Protein: CASSGLETPEAFF. Looking up the rest from reference TRBV5-4 and TRBJ1-1 gives the full variable domain: ETGVTQSPTHLIKTRGQQVTLRCSSQSGHNTVSWYQQALGQGPQFIFQYYREEENGRGNFPPRFSGLQFPNYSSELNVNALELDDSALYLCASSGLETPEAFFGQGTRLTVV.

This clonotype was observed a few times. This rearrangement joins TRBV7-9 to TRBJ1-2, with no clear D. V was trimmed by 5 bases and J by 6 bases, leaving 4 bases between them. The CDR3 loop spans 10 amino acids. Germline CDR1 is SEHNR and CDR2 is FQNEAQ (reference sequence). The CDR3 region is CASSRDGYTF. The CDR3 coding sequence is TGTGCCAGCAGCAGAGATGGCTACACCTTC.

This clonotype was seen a single time. The V and J genes are TRBV28 and TRBJ2-5; D is possibly TRBD1 (6 bases). Germline V gives CDR1 MDHEN, CDR2 SYDVKM. With 6 bases removed from V and 1 base from J, the gap between germline ends came to 15 bases. This CDR3 is built from 15 residues. The CDR3 DNA follows: TGTGCCAGCAGCCAAACAGGGTTGGGCCAAGAGACCCAGTACTTC. Its protein is CASSQTGLGQETQYF.

This chain connects TRBV20-1 to TRBJ1-6; maybe TRBD1 (6 bases). The V end was cut by 5 bases, the J end by 14 bases, with 13 bases between. The CDR3 runs 11 residues. Germline V lookup: CDR1 DFQATT, CDR2 SNEGSKA (reference sequence). CDR3 amino acids: CSAVTGLALHF. CDR3 in DNA: TGCAGTGCTGTTACAGGGTTAGCCCTCCACTTT.

The V and J genes are TRBV28 and TRBJ1-1; 7 bases are shared with TRBD1. Germline CDR1 MDHEN, CDR2 SYDVKM. With 3 bases clipped from V and 0 bases from J, the junction kept 13 bases outside the gene matches. The CDR3 covers 18 residues. The chain's CDR3 is CASSFPLDRRALNTEAFF. The CDR3 DNA is TGTGCCAGCAGTTTCCCACTGGACAGGAGGGCCTTGAACACTGAAGCTTTCTTT.

The sample holds a few counts of this clonotype. CDR3 residues: CSARIGLVLTDTQYF. In nucleotides, the CDR3 is TGCAGTGCTAGGATAGGACTAGTTCTCACAGATACGCAGTATTTT. The chain uses TRBV20-1 and TRBJ2-3; 7 positions agree with TRBD2. Germline lookup yields CDR1 DFQATT and CDR2 SNEGSKA (reference sequence). J gave up 2 bases and V 3 bases, and 8 bases lay outside the gene matches. This CDR3 spans 15 amino acids.